These 10 T cell receptor beta chains were all obtained from the same sample, sequenced in a study of shared clonotypes between healthy human individuals. The method was immunoSEQ multiplex PCR; TCRdb's version includes in-frame clones alone and lacks a portion of them. The sample holds a few million clones, 93% seen once. The specimen was naive CD4+ T cells from PBMCs. Subset given: CD45RA+ positively selected. The receptor source for this set is a man younger than 30 in good health. Some clones in this sample may be carry-over from other donors' samples.

With respect to this clone: A junction end diverges from the germline sequence, so it may reflect a read error. The CDR3 nucleotides read TGTGCCAGCTCGGGACAGACCTACGGGCAGTACTTC. Amino acids: CASSGQTYGQYF. This rearrangement joins TRBV6-1 to TRBJ2-7, with 7 bases that match TRBD1. This CDR3 is 12 amino acids long. Per the germline V gene, CDR1 is MNHNS and CDR2 is SASEGT.

The chain employs TRBV4-2 and TRBJ2-7; D is tentatively TRBD1 or TRBD2 (5 bases each). Germline CDR1 and CDR2: LGHNA and YNFKEQ. This CDR3 has 14 residues. V was cut by 0 bases and J by 9 bases, with 15 bases left in between. The CDR3 loop reads CASSQDEGLSPQYF. The CDR3 nucleotides are TGTGCCAGCAGCCAAGATGAGGGGTTATCGCCGCAGTACTTC.

The chain couples TRBV4-3 to TRBJ2-1; TRBD2 might be the D (6 bases). CDR3 length: 16 amino acids. The V and J ends lost 1 base and 3 bases respectively, with 13 bases between them. The germline V gene encodes CDR1 LGHNA and CDR2 YSLEER. For the CDR3, the DNA is TGCGCCAGCAGCCAAGTCGGAGGTAGCGGCTACAATGAGCAGTTCTTC. Its protein is CASSQVGGSGYNEQFF.

V is TRBV4-2 and J is TRBJ1-2; TRBD1 aligns across 11 bases. The CDR3 sequence is 14 residues long. The V and J ends lost 1 base and 8 bases, in that order; junction bases with no gene match: 3. Per germline, CDR1 LGHNA and CDR2 YNFKEQ. CDR3 sequence: CASSQAGQGEGYTF. Here the CDR3 DNA reads TGTGCCAGCAGCCAAGCGGGACAGGGGGAGGGCTACACCTTC.

Points on this clone: The same CDR3 also results from other DNA sequences found in this sample. The CDR3 loop is CASSLEGEQFF. The CDR3 nucleotides are TGTGCCAGCAGTTTAGAAGGTGAGCAGTTCTTC. This chain uses TRBV28 with TRBJ2-1; no reliable D call. V shed 2 bases and J shed 9 bases, with 5 bases lying between them. Germline loops: CDR1 MDHEN, CDR2 SYDVKM. The length of the CDR3 is 11 residues. The full variable domain, completed using reference TRBV28 and TRBJ2-1, is DVKVTQSSRYLVKRTGEKVFLECVQDMDHENMFWYRQDPGLGLRLIYFSYDVKMKEKGDIPEGYSVSREKKERFSLILESASTNQTSMYLCASSLEGEQFFGPGTRLTVL.

V gene TRBV6-1 combines with J gene TRBJ1-1; 7 bases match TRBD1. Germline CDR1 and CDR2: MNHNS and SASEGT. J was trimmed by 2 bases and V by 5 bases; bases with no gene match: 8. The CDR3 has 15 amino acids. The CDR3 DNA is TGTGCCAGCAGTAATACCAGGGGGGGTAACACTGAAGCTTTCTTT. The encoded protein is CASSNTRGGNTEAFF.

V and J are TRBV2 and TRBJ1-3; TRBD1 matches at 7 bases. The CDR3 loop spans 14 amino acids. J lost 4 bases, V lost 5 bases, and 5 bases had no gene match. CDR1 is SNHLY and CDR2 is FYNNEI in the germline V gene. CDR3 in DNA: TGTGCCAGCAGTCTAGACAGGGCGGGAAACACCATATATTTT. It translates to CASSLDRAGNTIYF. Full variable domain (outside the CDR3, taken from reference TRBV2 and TRBJ1-3): EPEVTQTPSHQVTQMGQEVILRCVPISNHLYFYWYRQILGQKVEFLVSFYNNEISEKSEIFDDQFSVERPDGSNFTLKIRSTKLEDSAMYFCASSLDRAGNTIYFGEGSWLTVV.

The V gene is TRBV5-6, the J gene TRBJ2-1; 9 positions agree with TRBD2. The ends lost 6 bases at V and 7 bases at J; junction bases unmatched: 8. The CDR3 extends over 14 amino acids. The germline gives CDR1 SGHDT, CDR2 YYEEEE. CDR3 sequence: CASTSLAGRNEQFF. CDR3 nucleotide sequence: TGTGCCAGCACCTCGCTAGCGGGGCGAAATGAGCAGTTCTTC.

The V and J genes are TRBV5-5 and TRBJ2-3, with 7 bases that match TRBD1. V shed 2 bases, J shed 2 bases, and the junction held 5 bases outside the gene matches. CDR3 length: 15 residues. Germline V CDR1 and CDR2: SGHKS, YYEKEE (reference sequence). Written as DNA, the CDR3 is TGTGCCAGCAGCTTACCGGGACAGACCACAGATACGCAGTATTTT. Its protein is CASSLPGQTTDTQYF.

The V call is TRBV5-1, the J call TRBJ2-7; the D gene could be TRBD1 or TRBD2 (5 bases each). Germline V gene sequence: CDR1 SGHRS, CDR2 YFSETQ. The V gene lost 4 bases and the J gene lost 9 bases, with 17 bases spanning the gap. CDR3 length equals 13 residues. CDR3 nucleotide sequence: TGCGCCAGCAGCCTTCAATTTGGGGACGGGCAGTACTTC. It specifies CASSLQFGDGQYF. Full variable domain (outside the CDR3, taken from reference TRBV5-1 and TRBJ2-7): KAGVTQTPRYLIKTRGQQVTLSCSPISGHRSVSWYQQTPGQGLQFLFEYFSETQRNKGNFPGRFSGRQFSNSRSEMNVSTLELGDSALYLCASSLQFGDGQYFGPGTRLTVT.